A selection of T cell receptor beta chains follows, all from one sample in a study of T cell responses to AZD1222 COVID-19 vaccine. Assay used: immunoSEQ multiplex PCR; TCRdb lists only in-frame clones, some missing. The sample comprises fewer than 180,000 clones, roughly nine tenths of which are singletons, and approximately 3.3% rests with the top ten. The starting material was peripheral blood, obtained 28 days after the second AZD1222 dose. The receptor source for this set is an adult who received the AZD1222 COVID-19 vaccine. The CDR3 runs from the conserved cysteine through the conserved F or W. D genes are given only for firm matches. The size entry is marked missing in some rows and otherwise reads once, few, many or a size class.

J gene | CDR3 length | D gene | clone size | V gene | CDR3 DNA | CDR3 protein
TRBJ1-5 | 14 | - | - | TRBV6-5 | TGTGCCAGCAGTTACTCCGGGGAAATTCAGCCCCAGCATTTT | CASSYSGEIQPQHF
TRBJ2-1 | 15 | TRBD2 | - | TRBV2 | TGTGCCAGCAGGCCGGGCGGGAGTTCTCTGGATGAGCAGTTCTTC | CASRPGGSSLDEQFF
TRBJ1-2 | 14 | - | - | TRBV27 | TGTGCCAGCAGTTCTTGGGCAGGGCCGAATGGCTACACCTTC | CASSSWAGPNGYTF
TRBJ2-7 | 13 | TRBD2 | - | TRBV6-5 | TGTGCCAGCACGGCTAGCGGGAGAGGCGAGCAGTACTTC | CASTASGRGEQYF
TRBJ2-7 | 14 | - | - | TRBV28 | TGTGCCAGCAGTCCCCTGCGGGACTCCTACGAGCAGTACTTC | CASSPLRDSYEQYF
TRBJ2-1 | 14 | - | - | TRBV2 | TGTGCCAGCAGTGGTGGGCCCTGGGGCGCTGAGCAGTTCTTC | CASSGGPWGAEQFF
TRBJ2-7 | 14 | - | - | TRBV30 | TGTGCCTGGAGTGTTGATCGGGTTGGCTACGAGCAGTACTTC | CAWSVDRVGYEQYF
TRBJ2-3 | 12 | - | once | TRBV5-4 | TGTGCCAGCAGCTCCAACAAGGGTGCGCAGTATTTT | CASSSNKGAQYF
TRBJ2-2 | 16 | - | - | TRBV2 | TGTGCCAGCAGAGCCATCAGGGATCTCTCCACCGGGGAGCTGTTTTTT | CASRAIRDLSTGELFF
TRBJ2-3 | 15 | - | - | TRBV7-3 | TGTGCCAGCAGCTTAACGTCGACACCGTTGGATACGCAGTATTTT | CASSLTSTPLDTQYF
TRBJ2-7 | 16 | TRBD1 | - | TRBV11-3 | TGTGCCAGCAGCTTATCACAGGGACAGCCTAACTACGAGCAGTACTTC | CASSLSQGQPNYEQYF
TRBJ2-5 | 15 | TRBD1 | - | TRBV10-3 | TGTGCCATCAGTGTTTCCGGGACAGGGGCCGAGACCCAGTACTTC | CAISVSGTGAETQYF
TRBJ1-1 | 14 | - | - | TRBV27 | TGTGCCAGCAGTTTAGCAGCCCAGAACACTGAAGCTTTCTTT | CASSLAAQNTEAFF
TRBJ1-2 | 13 | - | - | TRBV30 | TGTGCCTGGAGCCCAGGGCCGGGTACTGGCTACACCTTC | CAWSPGPGTGYTF